Below, 5 T cell receptor beta chains from the same sample are listed, as sequenced in a study of blood T cell repertoires in COVID-19. Method: immunoSEQ multiplex PCR; TCRdb's copy keeps in-frame clones and lacks some. The sample lists about 270,000 clones, around 85% occurring once. The sample taken for sequencing was PBMCs or T cells enriched from blood (not recorded which). The receptors were sampled from a woman aged 45-65 years with acute COVID-19.

The rearrangement uses TRBV6-2 or TRBV6-3 and TRBJ1-4; D gene unclear. The CDR3 sequence is 15 residues long. The ends were cut back, 2 bases at V and 8 bases at J, with 15 bases in the middle. Germline loops: CDR1 MNHEY, CDR2 SVGEGT. The DNA for the CDR3 is TGTGCCAGCAGTTACACCCAGAGAGAGGTAGAAAAACTGTTTTTT. This codes for CASSYTQREVEKLFF.

The chain has TRBV7-6 and TRBJ2-3; 8 nucleotides align to TRBD2. Per the germline V gene, CDR1 is SGHVS and CDR2 is FNYEAQ. The CDR3 spans 15 residues. V lost 5 bases, J lost 0 bases, and 4 bases stayed unmatched. CDR3: CASSQLAVSTDTQYF. Written as DNA, the CDR3 is TGTGCCAGCAGCCAACTAGCGGTGAGCACAGATACGCAGTATTTT.

CDR3 region: CSVTLAGGRDTQYF. In nucleotides, the CDR3 is TGCAGCGTTACCCTAGCGGGGGGCCGCGATACGCAGTATTTT. The V call is TRBV29-1, the J call TRBJ2-3; TRBD2 matches 11 bases. Trimming removed 5 bases from V and 6 bases from J; junction bases left unmatched: 7. The germline gives CDR1 SQVTM, CDR2 ANQGSEA. This CDR3 has 14 residues.

This chain joins TRBV5-1 and TRBJ2-3; no firm D call. Trimming stripped 3 bases from V and 3 bases from J, with 17 bases between. Germline V gene data show CDR1 as SGHRS and CDR2 as YFSETQ. CDR3 length: 16 amino acids. CDR3 bases: TGCGCCAGCAGCTCATTCCAGCGCCTCTCAACAGATACGCAGTATTTT. This encodes CASSSFQRLSTDTQYF.

To note about this clone: The junction and the germline gene differ at one end; a read error may be behind it. The gene calls are TRBV14 and TRBJ2-2; D possibly corresponds to TRBD2 (6 bases). CDR3 length: 20 amino acids. Germline assignment: CDR1 SGHDN and CDR2 FVKESK. Here the CDR3 reads CVSSQEGRRGGPRGAGELFF. For the CDR3, the DNA is TGTGTCAGCAGCCAAGAGGGTAGGCGGGGAGGCCCTCGAGGGGCCGGGGAGCTGTTTTTT.